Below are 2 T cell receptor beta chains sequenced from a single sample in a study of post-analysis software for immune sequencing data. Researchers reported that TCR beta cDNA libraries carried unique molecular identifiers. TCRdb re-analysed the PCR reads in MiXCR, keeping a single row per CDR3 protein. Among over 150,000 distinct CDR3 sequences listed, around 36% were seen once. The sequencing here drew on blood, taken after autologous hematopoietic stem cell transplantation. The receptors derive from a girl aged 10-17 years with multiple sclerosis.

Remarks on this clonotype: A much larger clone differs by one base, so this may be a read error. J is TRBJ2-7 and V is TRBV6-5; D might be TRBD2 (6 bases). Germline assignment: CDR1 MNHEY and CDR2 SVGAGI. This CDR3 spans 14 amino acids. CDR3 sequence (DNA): TGTGCCAGCAGTCCGACGGGAGTGGGTTACGGGCAGTACTTC. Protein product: CASSPTGVGYGQYF.

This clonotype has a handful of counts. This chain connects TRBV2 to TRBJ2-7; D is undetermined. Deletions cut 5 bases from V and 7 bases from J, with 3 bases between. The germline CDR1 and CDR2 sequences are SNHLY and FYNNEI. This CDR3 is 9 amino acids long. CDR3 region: CASSREQYF. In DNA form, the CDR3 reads TGTGCCAGCAGTCGGGAGCAGTACTTC.